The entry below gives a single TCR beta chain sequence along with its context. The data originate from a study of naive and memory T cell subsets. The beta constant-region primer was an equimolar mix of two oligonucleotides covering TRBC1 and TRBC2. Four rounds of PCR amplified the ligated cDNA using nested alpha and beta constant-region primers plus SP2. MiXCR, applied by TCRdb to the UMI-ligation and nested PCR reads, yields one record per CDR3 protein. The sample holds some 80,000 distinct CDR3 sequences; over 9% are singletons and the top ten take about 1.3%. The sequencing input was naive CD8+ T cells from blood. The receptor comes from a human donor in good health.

The CDR3 sequence: CASSLASQGASYEQYF. The CDR3 DNA follows: TGTGCCAGCAGCTTAGCTAGTCAGGGGGCCAGCTACGAGCAGTACTTC. V gene TRBV7-8 combines with J gene TRBJ2-7; 8 nucleotides match TRBD1. Germline loops: CDR1 SGHVS, CDR2 FQNEAQ. The CDR3 length is 16 residues. Trimming took 0 bases from V and 3 from J; bases not matched to a gene: 7.